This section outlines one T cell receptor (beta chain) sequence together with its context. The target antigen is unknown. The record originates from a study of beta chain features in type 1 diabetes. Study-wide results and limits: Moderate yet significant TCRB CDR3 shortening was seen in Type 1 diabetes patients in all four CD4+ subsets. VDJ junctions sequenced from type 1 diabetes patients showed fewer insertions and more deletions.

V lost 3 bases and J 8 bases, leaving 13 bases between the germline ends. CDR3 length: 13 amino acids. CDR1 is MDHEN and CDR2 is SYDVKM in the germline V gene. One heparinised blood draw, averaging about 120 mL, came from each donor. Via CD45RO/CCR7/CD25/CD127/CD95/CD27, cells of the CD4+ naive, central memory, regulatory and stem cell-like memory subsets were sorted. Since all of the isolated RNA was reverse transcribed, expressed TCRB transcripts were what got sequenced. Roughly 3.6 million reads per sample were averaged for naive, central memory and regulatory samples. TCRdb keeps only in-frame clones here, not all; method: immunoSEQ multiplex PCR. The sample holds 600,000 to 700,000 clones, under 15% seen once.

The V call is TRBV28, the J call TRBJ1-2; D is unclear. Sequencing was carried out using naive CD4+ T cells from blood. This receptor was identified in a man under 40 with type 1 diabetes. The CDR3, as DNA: TGTGCCAGCAGTTTCCCACCAGCGGAAGGCTACACCTTC. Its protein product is CASSFPPAEGYTF.